This TCR beta chain derives from a study of T cells after yellow fever vaccination. Trimming shortened V by 0 bases and J by 6 bases, and 14 bases separated the two germline ends. The CDR3 spans 14 residues. CDR1 and CDR2 from the germline V gene are SQVTM and ANQGSEA. Comments on this clonotype: The antigen remains undetermined.

5'RACE template switching produced TCR cDNA carrying a universal primer site and UMIs. One entry per CDR3 protein results from TCRdb running MiXCR on the 5' RACE reads. Here the sample spans 350,000 to 450,000 distinct CDR3 sequences, about 17% being singletons. Study conclusions and caveats: Contaminants from the bulk population, in the form of abundant clonotypes, could be found in FACS-sorted repertoires. Peaking on day 5 versus 15, the secondary response was faster but weaker. Clones that expanded after primary vaccination mostly reappeared after the booster (less than 98% CD4, approximately 85% CD8).

V usage is TRBV29-1 and J usage is TRBJ1-2; D possibly corresponds to TRBD1 (6 bases). The TCR sequence derives from a man aged 18-30 years who received the YFV17D yellow fever vaccine. The material was PBMCs, obtained before the yellow fever booster vaccination. The CDR3 nucleotides read TGCAGCGTTGAAGATCTTTCCGGGGGCGATGGCTACACCTTC. Its protein product is CSVEDLSGGDGYTF.